This TCR beta chain was obtained from a study of CD8 T cells in Susac syndrome. Study summary: Patients with Susac syndrome were therapy-naive, treated with corticosteroids, or treated with intravenous immunoglobulin alone when blood was collected.

This CDR3 comprises 14 residues. V lost 0 bases, J lost 2 bases, and 8 bases lay in between. Germline values: CDR1 LGHNA, CDR2 YSLEER. TCR beta sequencing covered blood CD8+ and CD4+ T cells. After extraction with the RNeasy kit, about 0.45 to 1 ug of the RNA was reverse transcribed using random hexamers. Amplification of TCR beta CDR3 by immunoSEQ multiplex PCR spanned 54 Vbeta and 13 Jbeta. MiXCR was run by TCRdb on the immunoSEQ multiplex PCR reads, yielding one entry per CDR3 protein. Altogether 150,000 to 200,000 distinct CDR3 sequences are present, 94% being singletons, with the ten largest covering 0.12%.

This receptor was identified in a human donor with Susac syndrome. The specimen sequenced was CD4+ T cells from PBMCs. V gene TRBV4-3 combines with J gene TRBJ2-7; unclear D gene. CDR3: CASSQEPVTYEQYF. CDR3 in DNA: TGCGCCAGCAGCCAAGAACCGGTCACCTACGAGCAGTACTTC.